This T cell receptor beta chain was recorded in a study of T cell repertoires in cytomegalovirus infection. Turning to the study itself: TCR beta signatures that were public indicated CMV infection and matching HLA type.

Per germline, CDR1 SGHAT and CDR2 FQNNGV. The CDR3 has 17 amino acids. The junction had 8 bases not matched to a gene; V was cut back by 5 bases and J by 0 bases. This clonotype was detected a few times. Its antigen is not known. Study-level results: CMV-specific HLA-C-restricted TCR beta clonotypes dominated the ex vivo response. Identification of carriers of CMV plus the relevant HLA was performed using cumulative public TCR beta family frequency.

TCRdb re-called the reads with MiXCR, one entry per CDR3 protein. The data contain 570,000 or so distinct CDR3 sequences, roughly 43% of them seen just once; the ten biggest clones take up more than 40%. This clonotype originated in a human donor in good health (CMV status not recorded). Some clones in this sample may be carry-over from other donors' samples. V is TRBV11-2 and J is TRBJ1-4; 8 bases fit TRBD1. Sequences were derived from cultured PBMCs, sampled from culture after CMV antigen stimulation. CDR3 in amino acids: CASSRAGTGATNEKLFF. The CDR3 bases are TGTGCCAGCAGCAGGGCGGGGACAGGTGCAACTAATGAAAAACTGTTTTTT. Full variable domain (remainder filled in from reference TRBV11-2 and TRBJ1-4): EAGVAQSPRYKIIEKRQSVAFWCNPISGHATLYWYQQILGQGPKLLIQFQNNGVVDDSQLPKDRFSAERLKGVDSTLKIQPAKLEDSAVYLCASSRAGTGATNEKLFFGSGTQLSVL.